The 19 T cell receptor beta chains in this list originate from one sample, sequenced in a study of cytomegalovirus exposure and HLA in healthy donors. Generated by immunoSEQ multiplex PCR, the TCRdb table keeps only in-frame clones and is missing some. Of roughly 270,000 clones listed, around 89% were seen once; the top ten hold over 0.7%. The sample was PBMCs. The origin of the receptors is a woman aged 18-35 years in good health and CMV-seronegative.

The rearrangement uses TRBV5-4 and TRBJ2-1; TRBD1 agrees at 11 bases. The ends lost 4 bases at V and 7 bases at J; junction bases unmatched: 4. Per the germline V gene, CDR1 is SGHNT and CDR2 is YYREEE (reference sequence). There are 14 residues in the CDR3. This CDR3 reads CASSPRDRGNEQFF. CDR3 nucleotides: TGTGCCAGCAGCCCCCGGGACAGGGGGAATGAGCAGTTCTTC.

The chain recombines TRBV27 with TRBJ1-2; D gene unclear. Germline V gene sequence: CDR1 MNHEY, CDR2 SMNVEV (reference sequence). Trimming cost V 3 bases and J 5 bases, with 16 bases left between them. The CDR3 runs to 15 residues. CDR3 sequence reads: CASSFEGGSRYGYTF. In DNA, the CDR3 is TGTGCCAGCAGTTTTGAGGGAGGATCGCGGTATGGCTACACCTTC.

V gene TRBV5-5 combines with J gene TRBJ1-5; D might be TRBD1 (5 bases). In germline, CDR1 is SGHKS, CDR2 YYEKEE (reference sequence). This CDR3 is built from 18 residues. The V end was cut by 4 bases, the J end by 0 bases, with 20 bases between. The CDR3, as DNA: TGTGCCAGCAGCCAGAAGGTGCACAGGAGTCATAGCAATCAGCCCCAGCATTTT. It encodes CASSQKVHRSHSNQPQHF.

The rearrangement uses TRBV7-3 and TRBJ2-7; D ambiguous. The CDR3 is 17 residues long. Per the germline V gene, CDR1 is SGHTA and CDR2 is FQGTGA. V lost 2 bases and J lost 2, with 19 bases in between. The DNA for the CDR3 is TGTGCCAGCAGCTTACTCTCAACAGCATCGCAGGCCTACGAGCAGTACTTC. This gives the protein CASSLLSTASQAYEQYF.

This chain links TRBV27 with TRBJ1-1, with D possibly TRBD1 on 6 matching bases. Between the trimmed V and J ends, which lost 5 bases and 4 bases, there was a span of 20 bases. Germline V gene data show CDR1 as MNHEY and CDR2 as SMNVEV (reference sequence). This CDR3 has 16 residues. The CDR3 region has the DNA TGTGCCAGCAGTATCCAATCAGGTAGGGGGGGCACTGAAGCTTTCTTT. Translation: CASSIQSGRGGTEAFF.

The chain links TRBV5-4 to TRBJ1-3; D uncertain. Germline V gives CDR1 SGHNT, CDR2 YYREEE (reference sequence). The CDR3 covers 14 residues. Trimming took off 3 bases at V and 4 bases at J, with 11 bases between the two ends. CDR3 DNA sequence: TGTGCCAGCAGCTACGGTTCGTGGGGAAACACCATATATTTT. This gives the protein CASSYGSWGNTIYF.

This CDR3 reads CASSPFLAGGTDTQYF. DNA for the CDR3: TGTGCCAGCAGCCCCTTTCTAGCGGGAGGGACAGATACGCAGTATTTT. The chain uses TRBV7-7 and TRBJ2-3, with 12 nucleotides matching TRBD2. Germline assignment: CDR1 SSHAT and CDR2 FNYEAQ (reference sequence). J gave up 3 bases and V 5 bases, and 6 bases lay outside the gene matches. The CDR3 covers 16 residues. Drawing the rest from reference TRBV7-7 and TRBJ2-3, the complete variable domain is GAGVSQSPRYKVTKRGQDVTLRCDPISSHATLYWYQQALGQGPEFLTYFNYEAQPDKSGLPSDRFSAERPEGSISTLTIQRTEQRDSAMYRCASSPFLAGGTDTQYFGPGTRLTVL.

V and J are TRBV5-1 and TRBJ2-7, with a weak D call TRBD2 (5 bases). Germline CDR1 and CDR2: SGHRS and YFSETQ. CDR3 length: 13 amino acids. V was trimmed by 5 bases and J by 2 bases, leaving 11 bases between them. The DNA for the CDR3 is TGCGCCAGCAGTCCCCCCGGGGCCTACGAGCAGTACTTC. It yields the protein CASSPPGAYEQYF.

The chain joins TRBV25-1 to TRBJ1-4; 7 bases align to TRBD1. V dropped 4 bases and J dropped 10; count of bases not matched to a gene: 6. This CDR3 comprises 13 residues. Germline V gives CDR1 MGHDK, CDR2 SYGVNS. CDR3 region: CASSGRTGRKLFF. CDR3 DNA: TGTGCCAGCAGTGGGAGGACAGGTCGAAAACTGTTTTTT.

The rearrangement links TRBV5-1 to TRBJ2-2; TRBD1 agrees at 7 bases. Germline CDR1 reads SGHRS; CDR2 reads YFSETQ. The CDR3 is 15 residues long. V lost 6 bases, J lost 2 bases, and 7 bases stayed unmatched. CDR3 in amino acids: CASTFGTANTGELFF. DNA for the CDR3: TGCGCCAGCACCTTTGGGACAGCTAACACCGGGGAGCTGTTTTTT.

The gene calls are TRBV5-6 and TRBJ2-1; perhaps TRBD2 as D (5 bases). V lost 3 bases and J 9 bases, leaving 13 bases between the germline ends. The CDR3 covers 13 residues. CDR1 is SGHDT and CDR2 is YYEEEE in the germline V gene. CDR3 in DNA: TGTGCCAGCAGCTCCGGGATCACGGGTGAGCAGTTCTTC. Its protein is CASSSGITGEQFF.

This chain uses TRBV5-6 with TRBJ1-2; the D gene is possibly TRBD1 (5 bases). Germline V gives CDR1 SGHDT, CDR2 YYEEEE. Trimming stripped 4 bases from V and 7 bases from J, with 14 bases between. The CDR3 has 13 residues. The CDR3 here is CASSRDRIAGYTF. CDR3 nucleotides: TGTGCCAGCAGCCGAGACAGAATAGCTGGCTACACCTTC.

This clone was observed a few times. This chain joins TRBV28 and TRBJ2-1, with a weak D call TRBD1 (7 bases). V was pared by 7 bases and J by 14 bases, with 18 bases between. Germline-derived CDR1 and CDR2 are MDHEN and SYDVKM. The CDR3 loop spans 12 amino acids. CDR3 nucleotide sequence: TGTGCCAGCAATACGGAGGGGGCTCGTGAGTTCTTC. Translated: CASNTEGAREFF.

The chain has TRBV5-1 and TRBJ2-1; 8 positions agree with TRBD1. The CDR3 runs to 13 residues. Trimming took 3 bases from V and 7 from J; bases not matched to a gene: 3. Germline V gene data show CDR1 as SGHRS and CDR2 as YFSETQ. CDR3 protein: CASSSGQGNEQFF. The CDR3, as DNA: TGCGCCAGCAGCTCCGGACAGGGTAATGAGCAGTTCTTC.

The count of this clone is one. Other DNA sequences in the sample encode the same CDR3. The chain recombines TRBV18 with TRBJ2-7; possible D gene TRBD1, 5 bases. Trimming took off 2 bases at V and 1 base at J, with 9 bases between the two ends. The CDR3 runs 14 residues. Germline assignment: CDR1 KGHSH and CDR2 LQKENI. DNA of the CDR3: TGTGCCAGCTCACCAGGCCAGGGATCCTACGAGCAGTACTTC. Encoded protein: CASSPGQGSYEQYF.

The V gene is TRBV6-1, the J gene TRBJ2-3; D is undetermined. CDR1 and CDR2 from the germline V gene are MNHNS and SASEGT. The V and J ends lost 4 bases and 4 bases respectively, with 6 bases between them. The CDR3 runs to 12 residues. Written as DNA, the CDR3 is TGTGCCAGCAGTGTGACATCAGATACGCAGTATTTT. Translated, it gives CASSVTSDTQYF.

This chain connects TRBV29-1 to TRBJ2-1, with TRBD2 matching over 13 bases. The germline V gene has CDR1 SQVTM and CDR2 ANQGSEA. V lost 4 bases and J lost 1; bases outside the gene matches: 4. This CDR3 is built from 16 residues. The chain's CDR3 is CSVAGTSGTSYNEQFF. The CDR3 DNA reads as TGCAGCGTTGCAGGGACTAGCGGGACGTCCTACAATGAGCAGTTCTTC.

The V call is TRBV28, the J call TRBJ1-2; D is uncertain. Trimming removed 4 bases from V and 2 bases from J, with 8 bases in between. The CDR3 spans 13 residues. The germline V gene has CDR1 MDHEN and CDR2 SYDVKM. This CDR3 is CASSSLLNYGYTF. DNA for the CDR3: TGTGCCAGCAGTTCCCTTCTCAACTATGGCTACACCTTC.

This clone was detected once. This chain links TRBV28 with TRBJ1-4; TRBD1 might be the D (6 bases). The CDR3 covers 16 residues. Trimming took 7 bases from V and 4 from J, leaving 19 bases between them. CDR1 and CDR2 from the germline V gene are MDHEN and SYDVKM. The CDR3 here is CASISETGPYNEKLFF. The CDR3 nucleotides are TGTGCCAGCATCAGCGAGACAGGCCCTTATAATGAAAAACTGTTTTTT. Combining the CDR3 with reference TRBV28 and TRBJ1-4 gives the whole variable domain DVKVTQSSRYLVKRTGEKVFLECVQDMDHENMFWYRQDPGLGLRLIYFSYDVKMKEKGDIPEGYSVSREKKERFSLILESASTNQTSMYLCASISETGPYNEKLFFGSGTQLSVL.